This T cell receptor (beta chain) is drawn from a study of CD8+ T cells in alopecia areata. On this clone: Its antigen remains unidentified.

Overall study findings and caveats: Sequence data from scalp samples additionally include resident alphabeta T cells of normal skin.

Sequencing used cDNA as its template, made by extracting RNA and reverse transcribing it. Profiling relied on immunoSEQ multiplex PCR, and the TCRdb table lists in-frame clones only, not all of them. Of 98,000 or so clones listed, 50% to 60% are singletons. Trimming cost V 7 bases and J 2 bases; bases outside gene matches: 5. The CDR3 has 15 residues. From germline, CDR1 is MNHEY and CDR2 SMNVEV (reference sequence). The TCR comes from a human donor with alopecia areata. The sample consisted of NKG2D-low CD8+ T cells sorted from blood. The chain couples TRBV27 to TRBJ2-1; TRBD1 matches 10 bases. The DNA for the CDR3 is TGTGCCAGCACCGCCGGGACAGGGGCCTACAATGAGCAGTTCTTC. This codes for CASTAGTGAYNEQFF.